The clone carrying this TCR beta chain was detected many times. This entry comes from a study of T-cell reconstitution after alpha-beta-depleted transplantation in children. Preparation of the TCRbeta library used unique molecular identifiers. TCRdb redid the calling of the PCR reads with MiXCR, one entry per CDR3 protein. In the table there are about 460,000 distinct CDR3 sequences, approximately 13% of which are singletons. The CDR3 totals 14 residues. V lost 7 bases and J 5 bases, leaving 15 bases between the germline ends. The V gene is TRBV12-3 or TRBV12-4, the J gene TRBJ1-5; D possibly corresponds to TRBD1 (5 bases). Specimen: PBMCs from the stem cell graft donor, collected from the stem cell graft. This TCR was recovered from a human donor who donated a stem cell graft to a child with combined immunodeficiency. CDR3 loop: CASTTGRAHQPQHF. CDR3 DNA sequence: TGTGCCAGCACTACCGGCAGGGCCCATCAGCCCCAGCATTTT.